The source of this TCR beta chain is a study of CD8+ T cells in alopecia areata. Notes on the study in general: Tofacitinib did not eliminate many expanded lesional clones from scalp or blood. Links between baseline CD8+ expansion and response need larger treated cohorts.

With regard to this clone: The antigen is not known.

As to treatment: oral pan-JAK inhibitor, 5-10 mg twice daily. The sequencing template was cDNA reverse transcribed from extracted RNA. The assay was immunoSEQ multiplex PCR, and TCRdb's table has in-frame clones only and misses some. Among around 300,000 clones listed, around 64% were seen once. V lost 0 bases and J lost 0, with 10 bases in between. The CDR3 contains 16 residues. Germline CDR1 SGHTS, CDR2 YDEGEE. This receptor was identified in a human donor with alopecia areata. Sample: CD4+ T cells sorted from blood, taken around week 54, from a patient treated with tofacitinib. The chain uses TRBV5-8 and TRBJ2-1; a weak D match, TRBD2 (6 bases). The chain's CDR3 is CASSLDGGSSYNEQFF. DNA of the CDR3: TGTGCCAGCAGCTTGGATGGGGGGAGCTCCTACAATGAGCAGTTCTTC.